This T cell receptor beta chain was recorded in a study of identifying expanded T cells in peripheral blood. Assay: immunoSEQ multiplex PCR; the TCRdb copy retains only in-frame clones and omits some. The sample yields about 50,000 clones, about 85% seen once. The length of the CDR3 is 11 residues. Germline CDR1 reads KGHSH; CDR2 reads LQKENI. The V and J ends lost 6 bases and 7 bases respectively, with 9 bases between them. The chain recombines TRBV18 with TRBJ1-1; no reliable D call. Input material: blood. This sequence originates from a person aged 18-70 years in good health. DNA of the CDR3: TGTGCCAGCTCTCCGGCGGGTGAAGCTTTCTTT. Residues: CASSPAGEAFF.